The next 22 T cell receptor beta chains were all read from a single sample in a study of T cell changes during pregnancy in multiple sclerosis. Sequenced by immunoSEQ multiplex PCR; TCRdb stores in-frame clones only, minus some. The data hold about 120,000 clones, with about 94% observed a single time. This sample comprised peripheral blood, obtained in the third trimester of pregnancy. Every receptor here comes from a female donor with multiple sclerosis, enrolled in a pregnancy study.

The rearrangement links TRBV6-6 to TRBJ2-1; 8 nucleotides line up with TRBD2. Germline trimming cut 5 bases from V and 4 bases from J; bases unmatched to any gene: 10. Germline V gene sequence: CDR1 MNHNY, CDR2 SVGAGI (reference sequence). CDR3 size: 16 residues. The CDR3 coding sequence is TGTGCCAGCAGTCCCCCGAAGCGGGGGCTATACAATGAGCAGTTCTTC. Protein product: CASSPPKRGLYNEQFF.

The CDR3, as DNA: TGCGCCAGCAGCCTCACCCCTAGCGGGAGGGCAGATACGCAGTATTTT. Its translation: CASSLTPSGRADTQYF. The chain joins TRBV4-1 to TRBJ2-3; 12 nucleotides agree with TRBD2. Germline values: CDR1 MGHRA, CDR2 YSYEKL. The CDR3 sequence is 16 residues long. The V gene end was trimmed by 4 bases and the J gene end by 4 bases; junction bases not matched to a gene: 6.

V gene TRBV18 combines with J gene TRBJ2-7; no clear D gene. The ends were cut back, 0 bases at V and 3 bases at J, with 6 bases in the middle. CDR1 KGHSH and CDR2 LQKENI come from the germline V gene. The CDR3 is 13 residues long. CDR3 nucleotides: TGTGCCAGCTCACCACCGGCCGTCTACGAGCAGTACTTC. It specifies CASSPPAVYEQYF.

V usage is TRBV10-2 and J usage is TRBJ1-5; 7 nucleotides line up with TRBD1. V shed 7 bases, J shed 4 bases, and the junction held 4 bases outside the gene matches. Germline CDR1 WSHSY, CDR2 SAAADI. The CDR3 totals 13 residues. CDR3 sequence: CASKETGNQPQHF. CDR3 coding DNA: TGCGCCAGCAAGGAGACAGGGAATCAGCCCCAGCATTTT.

The rearrangement joins TRBV6-6 to TRBJ2-2; 8 bases are shared with TRBD1. The CDR3 has 16 residues. Germline-derived CDR1 and CDR2 are MNHNY and SVGAGI (reference sequence). V lost 6 bases and J lost 5; bases outside the gene matches: 11. CDR3 sequence (DNA): TGTGCCAGCAGCATACAGGGGGGCGAGAGTACCGGGGAGCTGTTTTTT. Translating gives CASSIQGGESTGELFF.

The chain links TRBV13 to TRBJ2-5; possible D gene TRBD2, 6 bases. Trimming stripped 0 bases from V and 4 bases from J, with 12 bases between. CDR1 is PRHDT and CDR2 is FYEKMQ in the germline V gene (reference sequence). The CDR3 sequence is 15 residues long. CDR3 DNA: TGTGCCAGCAGCTTAGGGGCCCCCGGGGGAGAGACCCAGTACTTC. Translated: CASSLGAPGGETQYF.

J is TRBJ1-2 and V is TRBV19; tentative D call: TRBD1 (5 bases). The CDR3 contains 14 residues. Trimming removed 6 bases at V and 3 bases at J, with 14 bases between. CDR1 is LNHDA and CDR2 is SQIVND in the germline V gene (reference sequence). Here the CDR3 reads CASSTTGSDYGYTF. In DNA form, the CDR3 reads TGTGCCAGTAGCACCACAGGCTCCGACTATGGCTACACCTTC. Using reference TRBV19 and TRBJ1-2 for the parts outside the CDR3, the full variable domain is DGGITQSPKYLFRKEGQNVTLSCEQNLNHDAMYWYRQDPGQGLRLIYYSQIVNDFQKGDIAEGYSVSREKKESFPLTVTSAQKNPTAFYLCASSTTGSDYGYTFGSGTRLTVV.

V is TRBV18 and J is TRBJ1-4; D remains unclear. The V gene lost 1 base and the J gene lost 8 bases, with 20 bases spanning the gap. This CDR3 has 17 residues. Looked up from germline, CDR1 is KGHSH and CDR2 is LQKENI. The CDR3, as DNA: TGTGCCAGCTCACCACGGTCTCCGCCAGGTTCTTGGGAAAAACTGTTTTTT. It encodes CASSPRSPPGSWEKLFF.

The V gene is TRBV5-1, the J gene TRBJ1-4; 7 nucleotides agree with TRBD1. Germline V gene sequence: CDR1 SGHRS, CDR2 YFSETQ. CDR3 length equals 16 residues. V trimming: 4 bases; J trimming: 5 bases; junction bases outside the gene matches: 11. Here the CDR3 DNA reads TGCGCCAGCAGCCCAGAGCCGGGGGACAGAAATGAAAAACTGTTTTTT. This translates into CASSPEPGDRNEKLFF.

The rearrangement uses TRBV7-3 and TRBJ2-1; 9 nucleotides align to TRBD1. Germline trimming cut 5 bases from V and 8 bases from J; bases unmatched to any gene: 10. There are 15 residues in the CDR3. The germline V gene has CDR1 SGHTA and CDR2 FQGTGA. CDR3 sequence reads: CASSPQGAKFDEQFF. The CDR3 region has the DNA TGTGCCAGCAGCCCACAGGGGGCCAAGTTCGATGAGCAGTTCTTC.

The gene calls are TRBV27 and TRBJ2-3; 16 bases line up with TRBD2. In germline, CDR1 is MNHEY, CDR2 SMNVEV (reference sequence). Trimming cost V 3 bases and J 5 bases; bases outside gene matches: 11. The CDR3 has 19 amino acids. CDR3 coding DNA: TGTGCCAGCAGTTTTGGGACTAGCGGGAGGGCCCAGGGGATAGATACGCAGTATTTT. Translated: CASSFGTSGRAQGIDTQYF.

The chain employs TRBV7-2 and TRBJ2-2, with TRBD2 as a possible D gene (6 bases). The V and J ends lost 5 bases and 6 bases respectively, with 16 bases between them. The CDR3 is 15 amino acids. Per germline, CDR1 SGHTA and CDR2 FQGNSA. CDR3 coding DNA: TGTGCCAGCAGCCTGGGGGTGGGGGGAGCCGGGGAGCTGTTTTTT. Translating gives CASSLGVGGAGELFF.

The chain couples TRBV9 to TRBJ1-3; D unclear. Trimming cost V 3 bases and J 0 bases, with 16 bases left between them. This CDR3 is built from 17 residues. CDR1 is SGDLS, CDR2 YYNGEE, per germline. Here the CDR3 reads CASSGTTDDSSGNTIYF. The CDR3 DNA reads as TGTGCCAGCAGCGGGACTACGGACGATAGCTCTGGAAACACCATATATTTT.

The CDR3 bases are TGTGCCAGCAGGGAGCGGGATGAGCAGTTCTTC. This gives the protein CASRERDEQFF. The chain uses TRBV28 and TRBJ2-1, with D possibly TRBD2 on 6 matching bases. The germline gives CDR1 MDHEN, CDR2 SYDVKM. This CDR3 contains 11 residues. V lost 6 bases, J lost 8 bases, and 8 bases lay in between.

This CDR3 is CASSSSQTRGNTGELFF. CDR3 DNA sequence: TGCGCCAGCAGCAGCAGTCAAACCAGGGGTAACACCGGGGAGCTGTTTTTT. This rearrangement joins TRBV10-1 to TRBJ2-2; weak D call: TRBD1 (6 bases). Between the trimmed V and J ends, which lost 6 bases and 2 bases, there was a span of 19 bases. Per germline, CDR1 WNHNN and CDR2 SYGVQD (reference sequence). The CDR3 is made up of 17 amino acids.

This chain connects TRBV9 to TRBJ2-2; 16 bases fit TRBD2. With V trimmed by 3 bases and J by 2 bases, 7 bases remained unmatched. The length of the CDR3 is 19 residues. Germline values: CDR1 SGDLS, CDR2 YYNGEE. CDR3 residues: CASSGSGLAGGRNTGELFF. CDR3 sequence (DNA): TGTGCCAGCAGCGGGTCGGGACTAGCGGGGGGGCGAAACACCGGGGAGCTGTTTTTT. The whole variable domain, filled in from reference TRBV9 and TRBJ2-2, reads DSGVTQTPKHLITATGQRVTLRCSPRSGDLSVYWYQQSLDQGLQFLIQYYNGEERAKGNILERFSAQQFPDLHSELNLSSLELGDSALYFCASSGSGLAGGRNTGELFFGEGSRLTVL.

This clone has only one observation. The rearrangement joins TRBV6-1 to TRBJ2-7; 7 positions match TRBD1. Germline V gives CDR1 MNHNS, CDR2 SASEGT. This CDR3 has 14 residues. V trimming: 4 bases; J trimming: 4 bases; junction bases outside the gene matches: 7. For the CDR3, the DNA is TGTGCCAGCAGTGGAGACAGGGTGAATTACGAGCAGTACTTC. It yields the protein CASSGDRVNYEQYF.

There are a few counts of this clone. This rearrangement joins TRBV21-1 to TRBJ1-5; TRBD1 was called by the table and not checked on the DNA. TRBV21-1 is labeled a pseudogene. This CDR3 spans 17 amino acids. The CDR3 coding sequence is TGTGCCAGCAGGAAGGCGGGACAGGGGTTGCGCAATCAGCCCCAGCATTTT. Translating gives CASRKAGQGLRNQPQHF.

The gene calls are TRBV28 and TRBJ2-2, with D possibly TRBD2 on 5 matching bases. This CDR3 region has 14 residues. CDR1 and CDR2 (germline): MDHEN, SYDVKM. With 6 bases removed from V and 0 bases from J, the gap between germline ends came to 8 bases. The CDR3 loop reads CASSEGTNTGELFF. For the CDR3, the DNA is TGTGCCAGCAGCGAGGGAACGAACACCGGGGAGCTGTTTTTT.

This chain connects TRBV10-3 to TRBJ2-2; D is uncertain. This CDR3 comprises 16 residues. Germline V gene sequence: CDR1 ENHRY, CDR2 SYGVKD. V lost 0 bases and J lost 2, with 10 bases in between. The CDR3 bases are TGTGCCATCAGTGAGTCAAGTCCCGGTAACACCGGGGAGCTGTTTTTT. This gives the protein CAISESSPGNTGELFF.

This chain connects TRBV4-1 to TRBJ1-6; 8 bases match TRBD1. V lost 0 bases, J lost 14 bases, and 9 bases stayed unmatched. Germline-derived CDR1 and CDR2 are MGHRA and YSYEKL. This CDR3 region has 15 residues. The CDR3 loop is CASSQDTGQARTLHF. The DNA for the CDR3 is TGCGCCAGCAGCCAAGATACGGGACAGGCACGAACCCTCCACTTT.

The chain couples TRBV5-4 to TRBJ2-7; perhaps TRBD2 as D (6 bases). The V end lost 2 bases, the J end lost 0 bases, and 12 bases lay between the germline ends. Germline CDR1 SGHNT, CDR2 YYREEE (reference sequence). The CDR3 extends over 15 amino acids. The CDR3 sequence is CASSFGGANSYEQYF. CDR3 coding DNA: TGTGCCAGCAGCTTCGGAGGGGCGAACTCCTACGAGCAGTACTTC. Variable domain in full (rest from reference TRBV5-4 and TRBJ2-7): ETGVTQSPTHLIKTRGQQVTLRCSSQSGHNTVSWYQQALGQGPQFIFQYYREEENGRGNFPPRFSGLQFPNYSSELNVNALELDDSALYLCASSFGGANSYEQYFGPGTRLTVT.